What follows is one T cell receptor beta chain and its context. The entry originates in a study of identical twins. TCRdb fed the 5' RACE reads into MiXCR, producing one record per CDR3 protein. Here the sample spans 1,800,000 or so distinct CDR3 sequences, about 32% being singletons. Between the trimmed V and J ends, which lost 0 bases and 7 bases, there was a span of 19 bases. This CDR3 is 16 amino acids long. From germline, CDR1 is SGDLS and CDR2 YYNGEE. The sequencing input was cord blood. The chain combines TRBV9 with TRBJ1-2; the D is unclear. This TCR was recovered from a newborn girl in good health. The CDR3 DNA sequence: TGTGCCAGCAGCGTAGCCCGGGATGGTCCCGGGTCTGGCTACACCTTC. It specifies CASSVARDGPGSGYTF.